Listed below are T cell receptor beta chains from one sample, sequenced in a study of OX40 agonist ivuxolimab in advanced cancers. The assay was immunoSEQ multiplex PCR, and TCRdb's table has in-frame clones only and misses some. This sample has about 79,000 clones, with 85% to 95% found just once. The specimen comprised CD4+ or CD8+ T cells sorted from blood, sampled in a trial of the OX40 agonist ivuxolimab. All receptors come from an adult with an advanced solid tumor such as melanoma, head and neck, liver or kidney cancer. Both conserved end residues are part of each CDR3. Fields, in order: clone size, V gene, CDR3 protein. Clone sizes are given selectively: once, few, many, or a class where the clone is expanded.

- TRBV18 CASSPGTGGYTEAFF
- TRBV15 CATSVGQGFYNYGYTF
- TRBV27 CASRVFRDREAFF
once TRBV27 CASSFSRVTEAFF
- TRBV5-1 CASSLVGVEQYF
- TRBV9 CASSVAGSYEQYF
- TRBV19 CASSIYGYSNQPQHF
- TRBV6-1 CASSDWGPYEQYF
once TRBV11-1 CASSFNSLYEQYF
- TRBV6-5 CASSPGRFSGNTIYF
- TRBV6-5 CASSYQGTGYNEQFF
- TRBV4-3 CASSQDLSGSFYEQYF
- TRBV6-5 CASSNLAGVITDTQYF
- TRBV4-3 CASSRPGIGSPEAFF
- TRBV5-5 CASSHGDYNEQFF
- TRBV7-9 CASSWTQGQGSYNEQFF
- TRBV13 CASSLYEWGREQYF
- TRBV5-4 CASSLNYGYTF
- TRBV14 CASSPRGGSRTDTQYF
- TRBV5-6 CASSMPTETLTQYF
- TRBV25-1 CASSPPGPKEGYTF
- TRBV7-8 CATAGGELFF
- TRBV7-2 CASSLGNRGETQYF
once TRBV9 CASSENRRGGLFF
- TRBV30 CAWSWGPSNTGELFF
- TRBV7-9 CASSFDSSYEQYF
- TRBV27 CASSFPGGFNEQFF